The 5 T cell receptor beta chains below all came from one sample that was sequenced in a study of blood T cell repertoires in COVID-19. TCRdb's copy holds only in-frame clones and misses some; the assay was immunoSEQ multiplex PCR. The data contain about 310,000 clones, roughly 90% of them seen just once; the ten biggest clones take up around a tenth. The sample consisted of PBMCs or T cells enriched from blood (not recorded which). These receptors all come from a woman aged 35 to 49 who had recovered from COVID-19.

The rearrangement links TRBV7-3 to TRBJ2-5, with TRBD2 matching over 7 bases. J gave up 1 base and V 5 bases, and 10 bases lay outside the gene matches. CDR1 and CDR2 (germline): SGHTA, FQGTGA. The CDR3 is made up of 16 amino acids. The CDR3: CASSANGGVIQETQYF. CDR3 nucleotides: TGTGCCAGCAGCGCAAATGGGGGGGTGATCCAAGAGACCCAGTACTTC.

The chain employs TRBV3-1 (or the pseudogene TRBV3-2) and TRBJ2-1; 7 bases fit TRBD2. Germline-derived CDR1 and CDR2 are LGHDT and YNNKEL (reference sequence). V was clipped by 2 bases and J by 0 bases; unmatched bases: 7. This CDR3 region has 17 residues. As DNA, the CDR3 is TGTGCCAGCAGCCAACTAGCGGCCAGAAGCTCCTACAATGAGCAGTTCTTC. It is translated as CASSQLAARSSYNEQFF.

The CDR3 region has the DNA TGTGCCAGCAGCTTAGATAGGTGGCTTAGGGGACTGGGGTATGAAAAACTGTTTTTT. Residues: CASSLDRWLRGLGYEKLFF. The rearrangement joins TRBV7-8 to TRBJ1-4; TRBD1 might be the D (5 bases). V lost 1 base to trimming and J lost 6 bases, with 24 bases between them. The CDR3 sequence is 19 residues long. From germline, CDR1 is SGHVS and CDR2 FQNEAQ. Complete variable domain (other parts from reference TRBV7-8 and TRBJ1-4): GAGVSQSPRYKVAKRGQDVALRCDPISGHVSLFWYQQALGQGPEFLTYFQNEAQLDKSGLPSDRFFAERPEGSVSTLKIQRTQQEDSAVYLCASSLDRWLRGLGYEKLFFGSGTQLSVL.

V usage is TRBV9 and J usage is TRBJ1-3; D possibly corresponds to TRBD1 (5 bases). Trimming removed 1 base from V and 0 bases from J, with 11 bases in between. This CDR3 spans 16 amino acids. Germline-derived CDR1 and CDR2 are SGDLS and YYNGEE. The CDR3 here is CASSVTGQSSGNTIYF. CDR3 sequence (DNA): TGTGCCAGCAGCGTAACAGGCCAGAGCTCTGGAAACACCATATATTTT.

This rearrangement joins TRBV2 to TRBJ1-5; 7 bases fit TRBD1. Germline CDR1 reads SNHLY; CDR2 reads FYNNEI. CDR3 size: 16 residues. V shed 3 bases and J 3 bases; nucleotides not matched to a gene: 8. CDR3 sequence (DNA): TGTGCCAGCAGTGAGGGTTCGACAGGGAACAATCAGCCCCAGCATTTT. Translation gives CASSEGSTGNNQPQHF. The full variable domain, its missing parts supplied by reference TRBV2 and TRBJ1-5, is EPEVTQTPSHQVTQMGQEVILRCVPISNHLYFYWYRQILGQKVEFLVSFYNNEISEKSEIFDDQFSVERPDGSNFTLKIRSTKLEDSAMYFCASSEGSTGNNQPQHFGDGTRLSIL.